These T cell receptor beta chains were read from a single sample in a study of T cells after yellow fever vaccination. TCRdb reprocessed the 5' RACE reads with MiXCR, giving one entry per CDR3 protein. The sample yields approximately 300,000 distinct CDR3 sequences, about 10% seen once. Source: CD4+ T cells sorted from PBMCs, taken 45 days after the yellow fever booster vaccination. Receptors originate from a young man who received the YFV17D yellow fever vaccine. CDR3s include the opening cysteine and the closing phenylalanine or tryptophan. D genes are given only for firm matches. Not all rows give a size; the values are once, few, many and, for expanded clones, a class.

V gene: TRBV3-1
clone size: few
J gene: TRBJ2-2
D gene: NA
CDR3 DNA: TGTGCCAGCAGCCAAGAATACTTTAACACCGGGGAGCTGTTTTTT
CDR3 protein: CASSQEYFNTGELFF

V gene: TRBV24-1
clone size: NA
J gene: TRBJ2-1
D gene: NA
CDR3 DNA: TGTGCCACCAGTGATGCCAGAAAGCAGTTCTTC
CDR3 protein: CATSDARKQFF

V gene: TRBV4-3
clone size: NA
J gene: TRBJ2-6
D gene: NA
CDR3 DNA: TGCGCCAGCAGCCAAGTGGGGGGAGCTGGGGCCAACGTCCTGACTTTC
CDR3 protein: CASSQVGGAGANVLTF

V gene: TRBV12-3/TRBV12-4
clone size: NA
J gene: TRBJ1-1
D gene: NA
CDR3 DNA: TGTGCCAGCATGACGAACACTGAAGCTTTCTTT
CDR3 protein: CASMTNTEAFF

V gene: TRBV7-3
clone size: few
J gene: TRBJ2-1
D gene: TRBD2
CDR3 DNA: TGTGCCAGCAGCCGTAGCGGGGGGGCTTCCTACAATGAGCAGTTCTTC
CDR3 protein: CASSRSGGASYNEQFF

V gene: TRBV2
clone size: few
J gene: TRBJ2-7
D gene: NA
CDR3 DNA: TGTGCCAGCCGAAGACAGGGAGGTTGGTACGAGCAGTACTTC
CDR3 protein: CASRRQGGWYEQYF

V gene: TRBV6-2/TRBV6-3
clone size: NA
J gene: TRBJ2-1
D gene: NA
CDR3 DNA: TGTGCCAGCAGTTACTCGATTCCCGACGAGGGGGGGCCCTACAATGAGCAGTTCTTC
CDR3 protein: CASSYSIPDEGGPYNEQFF

V gene: TRBV3-1
clone size: NA
J gene: TRBJ2-7
D gene: NA
CDR3 DNA: TGTGCCAGCAGCCACGGGCCGCCCAGGACTTACGAGCAGTACTTC
CDR3 protein: CASSHGPPRTYEQYF

V gene: TRBV5-5
clone size: NA
J gene: TRBJ2-3
D gene: TRBD2
CDR3 DNA: TGTGCCAGCAGTCAGTTGGCGGGGGGCCTCACAGATACGCAGTATTTT
CDR3 protein: CASSQLAGGLTDTQYF

V gene: TRBV6-2/TRBV6-3
clone size: NA
J gene: TRBJ2-5
D gene: NA
CDR3 DNA: TGTGCCAGCAATCGAGAGACCCAGTACTTC
CDR3 protein: CASNRETQYF

V gene: TRBV28
clone size: few
J gene: TRBJ2-1
D gene: TRBD2
CDR3 DNA: TGTGCCAGCCTGATGGGGGGGGGTTTAGAGCAGTTCTTC
CDR3 protein: CASLMGGGLEQFF

V gene: TRBV27
clone size: few
J gene: TRBJ2-5
D gene: TRBD2
CDR3 DNA: TGTGCCAGCAGTGAAATTAGCGGGCCTCAAGAGACCCAGTACTTC
CDR3 protein: CASSEISGPQETQYF

V gene: TRBV14
clone size: NA
J gene: TRBJ1-3
D gene: NA
CDR3 DNA: TGTGCCAGCAGCCGACCGGGCACCAACTCTGGAAACACCATATATTTT
CDR3 protein: CASSRPGTNSGNTIYF

V gene: TRBV5-5
clone size: few
J gene: TRBJ1-2
D gene: NA
CDR3 DNA: TGTGCCAGCAAACTGAGCGGGGCGTCTAACTATGGCTACACCTTC
CDR3 protein: CASKLSGASNYGYTF

V gene: TRBV2
clone size: few
J gene: TRBJ1-4
D gene: NA
CDR3 DNA: TGTGCCAGCAGTACTGGGGCGGGTGAAAAACTGTTTTTT
CDR3 protein: CASSTGAGEKLFF

V gene: TRBV27
clone size: many
J gene: TRBJ1-6
D gene: NA
CDR3 DNA: TGTGCCAGCAGTTTATCGGGTATGACACCCCTCCACTTT
CDR3 protein: CASSLSGMTPLHF

V gene: TRBV5-3
clone size: NA
J gene: TRBJ2-6
D gene: NA
CDR3 DNA: TGTGCCAGCAGCTTAGTTCCCCAAATCTCTGGGGCCAACGTCCTGACTTTC
CDR3 protein: CASSLVPQISGANVLTF

V gene: TRBV2
clone size: NA
J gene: TRBJ2-2
D gene: NA
CDR3 DNA: TGTGCCAGCGCTAAGGGGGCCGGGGAGCTGTTTTTT
CDR3 protein: CASAKGAGELFF

V gene: TRBV6-6
clone size: NA
J gene: TRBJ2-1
D gene: NA
CDR3 DNA: TGTGCCAGCGCCATAACTACTTTAAACCCCAATGATCAGTTCTTC
CDR3 protein: CASAITTLNPNDQFF

V gene: TRBV11-2
clone size: NA
J gene: TRBJ2-6
D gene: NA
CDR3 DNA: TGTGCCAGCAGCTCACCCAGGACGGTGAGCTCTGGGGCCAACGTCCTGACTTTC
CDR3 protein: CASSSPRTVSSGANVLTF

V gene: TRBV7-9
clone size: many
J gene: TRBJ1-5
D gene: NA
CDR3 DNA: TGTGCCAGCAGGCAGGGGTCGGATGATCCCCAGCATTTT
CDR3 protein: CASRQGSDDPQHF

V gene: TRBV20-1
clone size: NA
J gene: TRBJ2-4
D gene: NA
CDR3 DNA: TGCAGTGTCCCCCCCCAGGGCAGCAAAAACATTCAGTACTTC
CDR3 protein: CSVPPQGSKNIQYF

V gene: TRBV20-1
clone size: NA
J gene: TRBJ1-3
D gene: TRBD1
CDR3 DNA: TGCAGTGCTACACAGGGGGCAGGAAACACCATATATTTT
CDR3 protein: CSATQGAGNTIYF

V gene: TRBV7-3
clone size: few
J gene: TRBJ2-5
D gene: TRBD1
CDR3 DNA: TGTGCCAGCGCAGCGGACAGGGGGCTTGGGAAGACCCAGTACTTC
CDR3 protein: CASAADRGLGKTQYF

V gene: TRBV6-1
clone size: few
J gene: TRBJ1-2
D gene: TRBD1
CDR3 DNA: TGTGCCAGCAGGAACAACAGGGGTGACTATGGCTACACCTTC
CDR3 protein: CASRNNRGDYGYTF

V gene: TRBV10-3
clone size: few
J gene: TRBJ1-2
D gene: TRBD1
CDR3 DNA: TGTGCCATCAGTGAGTCCCGGACAGGAGACTATGGCTACACCTTC
CDR3 protein: CAISESRTGDYGYTF

V gene: TRBV12-3/TRBV12-4
clone size: few
J gene: TRBJ2-7
D gene: NA
CDR3 DNA: TGTGCCAGCAGTCGCTCTCCCCAGGGGAGCTCCTACGAGCAGTACTTC
CDR3 protein: CASSRSPQGSSYEQYF

V gene: TRBV2
clone size: few
J gene: TRBJ1-2
D gene: TRBD1
CDR3 DNA: TGTGCCAGCGGGGGACAGAAGTCTAACTATGGCTACACCTTC
CDR3 protein: CASGGQKSNYGYTF

V gene: TRBV29-1
clone size: NA
J gene: TRBJ1-1
D gene: NA
CDR3 DNA: TGCAGCGTTGAAGAATACCTGGGTGGGACTGAAGCTTTCTTT
CDR3 protein: CSVEEYLGGTEAFF

V gene: TRBV3-1
clone size: NA
J gene: TRBJ2-5
D gene: NA
CDR3 DNA: TGTGCCAGCAGCCAAGCTAGCCCGGAGACCCAGTACTTC
CDR3 protein: CASSQASPETQYF

V gene: TRBV7-2
clone size: NA
J gene: TRBJ1-2
D gene: NA
CDR3 DNA: TGTGCCAGCAGCTTAAGTTCTCCGGGCTATGGCTACACCTTC
CDR3 protein: CASSLSSPGYGYTF